The TCR beta chain under discussion was sequenced for a study of blood T cells in healthy people across ages. The second PCR ran roughly 7 to 11 cycles with a sample-barcoded 5' primer and J-beta primers. TCRdb fed the 5' RACE reads into MiXCR, producing one record per CDR3 protein. The table includes around 1,100,000 distinct CDR3 sequences, 35% to 40% detected once. V trimming: 0 bases; J trimming: 7 bases; junction bases outside the gene matches: 8. Germline V CDR1 and CDR2: DFQATT, SNEGSKA (reference sequence). The CDR3 runs to 15 residues. The sequencing input was blood. The rearrangement joins TRBV20-1 to TRBJ1-5; TRBD1 matches at 8 bases. The TCR sequence derives from a man aged 18-30 years in good health. CDR3: CSARDGQGARQPQHF. Here the CDR3 DNA reads TGCAGTGCTAGAGATGGTCAGGGGGCGCGGCAGCCCCAGCATTTT.